The TCR beta chain under discussion was sequenced for a study of blood T cells in healthy people across ages. This CDR3 has 13 amino acids. Germline trimming cut 7 bases from V and 5 bases from J; bases unmatched to any gene: 4. Germline V CDR1 and CDR2: SNHLY, FYNNEI. A sample-barcoded 5' primer and a J-beta primer mix were used in a second PCR of about 7 to 11 cycles. TCRdb used MiXCR to reprocess the 5' RACE reads, holding one entry per CDR3 protein. Of 700,000 or so distinct CDR3 sequences listed, less than 45% are singletons. The origin of this receptor is an older man in good health. Sequenced: blood. The chain employs TRBV2 and TRBJ2-1, with 8 bases that match TRBD1. The CDR3: CASIRQGNNEQFF. The CDR3 nucleotides read TGTGCCAGCATAAGACAGGGGAACAATGAGCAGTTCTTC.